This TCR beta chain was documented in a study of technical replicates of blood from several donors. V was clipped by 1 base and J by 1 base, with 7 bases between them. The CDR3 totals 14 residues. CDR1 is KGHSH, CDR2 LQKENI, per germline. Repertoires were generated with immunoSEQ multiplex PCR, while TCRdb's copy carries only in-frame clones and drops some. The sample gives approximately 100,000 clones, under 96% of which show up once; roughly 0.19% is in the top ten. The TCR was taken from a human donor in good health. Source material: T cells isolated from PBMCs. The rearrangement links TRBV18 to TRBJ2-5, with D possibly being TRBD1 (6 bases). The CDR3 DNA reads as TGTGCCAGCTCACCACTGGACAGCCAAGAGACCCAGTACTTC. This sequence encodes CASSPLDSQETQYF.